The present T cell receptor beta chain was sequenced within a study of T cells in Graves' hyperthyroidism and ophthalmopathy. Amplified regions were TCR beta CDR3 sequences from RNA transcripts. A set of HTBI primers served as the primers for a first-round RT-PCR of the TCR CDR3. MiXCR was run by TCRdb on the multiplex PCR reads, yielding one entry per CDR3 protein. The data hold around 610,000 distinct CDR3 sequences, with about 14% observed a single time. At least ten counts were recorded for this clonotype. Sequencing used blood. The receptor was derived from a woman aged 40 to 50 with Graves' ophthalmopathy.

Here the CDR3 DNA reads TGTGCCAGCAGCCAAGCCGGGAGTATTCAAGAGACCCAGTACTTC. Translated: CASSQAGSIQETQYF. This rearrangement joins TRBV4-2 to TRBJ2-5, with D possibly being TRBD2 (6 bases). Per the germline V gene, CDR1 is LGHNA and CDR2 is YNFKEQ. Trimming pared 1 base from V and 2 bases from J, leaving 11 bases between. The CDR3 covers 15 residues.